The rows below give T cell receptor beta chains drawn from one sample of a study of T cells in Graves' hyperthyroidism and ophthalmopathy. TCRdb reprocessed the multiplex PCR reads with MiXCR, giving one entry per CDR3 protein. This table has a few hundred thousand distinct CDR3 sequences, about 16% appearing once. Sequencing was performed on blood. These TCRs come from a woman in her thirties with Graves' ophthalmopathy. Each CDR3 is given with its conserved first and last residue. D genes are given only for firm matches. Only part of the rows carry a size: once, few, many, or a class if the clone is expanded.

clone_size	d_call	v_call	j_call	cdr3_aa	cdr3_nt
few	.	TRBV7-9	TRBJ1-1	CASSLTVVNTEAFF	TGTGCCAGCAGCTTAACAGTTGTCAACACTGAAGCTTTCTTC
many	TRBD1	TRBV12-3/TRBV12-4	TRBJ1-1	CASSWTGSGTEAFF	TGTGCCAGCAGTTGGACAGGGTCGGGGACTGAAGCTTTCTTT
many	.	TRBV20-1	TRBJ2-7	CSARQTSLYEQYF	TGCAGTGCTAGACAGACCTCGTTATACGAGCAGTACTTC
few	TRBD2	TRBV9	TRBJ2-1	CASSEAGDLLNEQFF	TGTGCCAGCTCAGAAGCGGGAGATCTCCTAAATGAGCAGTTCTTC
many	.	TRBV29-1	TRBJ1-1	CSVDKNTEAFF	TGCAGCGTAGACAAGAACACTGAAGCTTTCTTT
few	TRBD1	TRBV4-3	TRBJ2-7	CASSQDNPPGTGIYEQYF	TGCGCCAGCAGCCAAGATAATCCCCCCGGGACAGGGATCTACGAGCAGTACTTC
few	.	TRBV12-3/TRBV12-4	TRBJ1-2	CASSLGHLLYGYTF	TGTGCCAGCAGTTTGGGACACTTGCTCTATGGCTACACCTTC
many	TRBD2	TRBV2	TRBJ2-1	CASSGTSGLNEQFF	TGTGCCAGCAGCGGGACTAGCGGCTTAAATGAGCAGTTCTTC
many	.	TRBV7-2	TRBJ2-7	CASSLRGSYEQYF	TGTGCCAGCAGCTTAAGGGGCTCCTACGAGCAGTACTTC
few	TRBD2	TRBV5-6	TRBJ2-7	CASSLVPGAGRASEQYF	TGTGCCAGCAGCTTAGTCCCCGGAGCGGGGAGGGCCTCCGAGCAGTACTTC
many	TRBD1	TRBV20-1	TRBJ1-2	CSAAGYGTVYGYTF	TGCAGTGCGGCCGGATACGGGACAGTCTATGGCTACACCTTC
many	TRBD2	TRBV5-5	TRBJ2-1	CASSGGEGNEQFF	TGTGCCAGCAGCGGGGGGGAGGGCAATGAGCAGTTCTTC
many	TRBD1	TRBV28	TRBJ1-4	CAGGQGGTNEKLFF	TGTGCCGGTGGACAGGGCGGCACTAATGAAAAACTGTTTTTT
few	.	TRBV7-2	TRBJ1-2	CASSLWFWGGYTF	TGTGCCAGCAGCTTATGGTTTTGGGGAGGCTACACCTTC
few	TRBD2	TRBV27	TRBJ2-3	CASSLSASGRFTDTQYF	TGTGCCAGCAGTTTATCGGCTAGCGGGAGGTTCACAGATACGCAGTATTTT
many	.	TRBV20-1	TRBJ2-2	CSAQTPNTGELFF	TGCAGTGCTCAGACACCGAACACCGGGGAGCTGTTTTTT
many	.	TRBV27	TRBJ1-5	CASSFMGTNQPQHF	TGTGCCAGCAGTTTCATGGGTACCAATCAGCCCCAGCATTTT
few	TRBD1	TRBV6-1	TRBJ1-3	CASRGQGESGNTIYF	TGTGCCAGCAGGGGACAGGGGGAATCTGGAAACACCATATATTTT
few	.	TRBV25-1	TRBJ1-1	CASSVLGSGVEAFF	TGTGCCAGCAGTGTCCTCGGGTCAGGAGTTGAAGCTTTCTTT
.	TRBD2	TRBV28	TRBJ2-1	CASSLTSGYNQQFF	TGTGCCAGCAGTTTAACTAGCGGATACAATCAGCAGTTCTTC
many	TRBD1	TRBV20-1	TRBJ2-1	CSARETTGGNEQFF	TGCAGTGCTAGAGAAACGACAGGGGGCAATGAGCAGTTCTTC
many	.	TRBV12-3/TRBV12-4	TRBJ1-2	CASSPRAGNGYTF	TGTGCCAGCAGTCCCAGGGCCGGGAACGGCTACACCTTC
many	.	TRBV7-2	TRBJ1-1	CASSANLRGFSDGGEPEAFF	TGTGCCAGCAGCGCGAACCTCCGTGGTTTCTCGGACGGGGGCGAACCTGAAGCTTTCTTT
many	TRBD2	TRBV30	TRBJ2-1	CAWRGKAGGLYNEQFF	TGTGCCTGGAGGGGGAAAGCGGGAGGTCTTTACAATGAGCAGTTCTTC
many	.	TRBV5-5	TRBJ2-7	CASSFEGFEQYF	TGTGCCAGCAGCTTCGAAGGGTTTGAGCAGTACTTC
.	.	TRBV7-2	TRBJ2-4	CASSPLGGRAKNIQYF	TGTGCCAGCAGCCCCCTGGGGGGACGGGCCAAAAACATTCAGTACTTC
many	.	TRBV20-1	TRBJ1-2	CSARVGYGYTF	TGCAGTGCTAGAGTAGGCTATGGCTACACCTTC
few	.	TRBV29-1	TRBJ1-2	CSAIGVDNYGYTF	TGCAGCGCTATAGGGGTAGATAACTATGGCTACACCTTC
many	TRBD1	TRBV29-1	TRBJ1-1	CSVSGTGITEAFF	TGCAGCGTTTCCGGGACAGGGATTACTGAAGCTTTCTTT
.	TRBD1	TRBV15	TRBJ2-5	CATSRGQGKIQETQYF	TGTGCCACCTCCCGGGGACAGGGGAAAATCCAAGAGACCCAGTACTTC
few	.	TRBV6-2/TRBV6-3	TRBJ2-3	CASSYYSSTDTQYF	TGTGCCAGCAGTTACTATAGCAGCACAGATACGCAGTATTTT
.	TRBD2	TRBV20-1	TRBJ2-2	CSALGGGTSGTGELFF	TGCAGTGCCCTAGGTGGGGGGACTAGCGGGACCGGGGAGCTGTTTTTT
.	.	TRBV19	TRBJ1-1	CASSADSRNTEAFF	TGTGCCAGTAGTGCTGACAGCAGGAACACTGAAGCTTTCTTT
.	.	TRBV6-4	TRBJ2-2	CASSDSETGELFF	TGTGCCAGCAGTGACTCTGAGACCGGGGAGCTGTTTTTT
few	TRBD2	TRBV20-1	TRBJ2-7	CSAPPPREGKEQYF	TGCAGTGCCCCCCCCCCGCGGGAGGGGAAAGAGCAGTACTTC
many	.	TRBV7-8	TRBJ2-1	CASSFLSGTYNEQFF	TGTGCCAGCAGCTTTCTCAGCGGCACCTACAATGAGCAGTTCTTC
.	.	TRBV28	TRBJ2-7	CASSTGDSYEQYF	TGTGCCAGCTCGACCGGGGACTCCTACGAGCAGTACTTC
many	.	TRBV28	TRBJ2-2	CASSQTGWPNTGELFF	TGTGCCAGCAGTCAAACAGGGTGGCCGAACACCGGGGAGCTGTTTTTT
many	.	TRBV12-3/TRBV12-4	TRBJ2-7	CARYLVGGHEQYF	TGTGCCAGATATTTGGTAGGGGGGCACGAGCAGTACTTC
.	.	TRBV7-8	TRBJ2-1	CASSANERTFYNEQFF	TGTGCCAGCAGCGCTAACGAGCGGACTTTTTACAATGAGCAGTTCTTC
few	.	TRBV20-1	TRBJ2-7	CSALPDYEQYF	TGCAGTGCTCTACCGGACTACGAGCAGTACTTC
.	TRBD1	TRBV6-1	TRBJ2-7	CASSVTGVHEQYF	TGTGCCAGCAGCGTGACAGGGGTCCACGAGCAGTACTTC
many	.	TRBV7-2	TRBJ1-1	CASSPRGDGTEAFF	TGTGCCAGCAGCCCCAGGGGAGACGGCACTGAAGCTTTCTTT
many	.	TRBV7-3	TRBJ2-3	CASKEGRNTDTQYF	TGTGCCAGCAAAGAGGGACGCAACACAGATACGCAGTATTTT
many	TRBD1	TRBV27	TRBJ1-3	CASSPLRGLPSGNTIYF	TGTGCCAGCAGTCCATTGAGGGGGCTCCCCTCTGGAAACACCATATATTTT
many	.	TRBV29-1	TRBJ1-5	CSVDQGPNQPQHF	TGCAGCGTTGACCAGGGCCCCAATCAGCCCCAGCATTTT
many	.	TRBV12-3/TRBV12-4	TRBJ2-7	CASSFQGGTRTYEQYF	TGTGCCAGCAGTTTCCAGGGCGGCACCCGAACCTACGAGCAGTACTTC
.	.	TRBV4-1	TRBJ2-7	CASSQVSQVEPYEQYF	TGCGCCAGCAGCCAAGTCTCACAGGTGGAACCCTACGAGCAGTACTTC
.	TRBD1	TRBV6-1	TRBJ1-2	CASSQRQGGGYTF	TGTGCCAGCAGTCAACGACAGGGGGGTGGCTACACCTTC
few	.	TRBV7-9	TRBJ2-7	CASSIRDTAYEQYF	TGTGCCAGCAGCATCCGGGACACCGCCTACGAGCAGTACTTC
.	.	TRBV6-1	TRBJ1-2	CASSLQGSVSLYGYTF	TGTGCCAGCAGCCTCCAAGGGTCGGTTTCTCTATATGGCTACACCTTC
few	.	TRBV20-1	TRBJ2-2	CSASGGAAGELFF	TGCAGTGCTAGTGGGGGGGCGGCCGGGGAGCTGTTTTTT
few	.	TRBV6-5	TRBJ1-4	CASSYIGTTTNEKLFF	TGTGCCAGCAGTTACATTGGGACAACAACTAATGAAAAACTGTTTTTT